This TCR beta chain was found in a study of OX40 agonist ivuxolimab in advanced cancers. About the full investigation: Ivuxolimab, which targeted the costimulatory receptor OX40 (CD134), was an agonistic, fully human IgG2 monoclonal antibody. Intravenous ivuxolimab was administered to patients every 2 weeks at six dose levels: 0.01, 0.1, 0.3, 1.5, 3 and 10 mg/kg. Of the approximately 50 dose-escalation patients, hepatocellular carcinoma was present in 19, melanoma in roughly 15, renal cell carcinoma in 9 and head and neck cancer in 9. In the dose-escalation cohort, 82.7% of patients were male, and the mean age was 60 years with a range of roughly 23 to 79. Patients were allowed to have had prior anti-PD-1, anti-PD-L1 or anti-CTLA-4 therapy, and 30% to 40% of the dose-escalation patients had previously received checkpoint inhibitors. Partial responses occurred in three dose-escalation patients, of whom one had hepatocellular carcinoma and two had cutaneous melanoma. The point of sequencing TCRbeta in the periphery was to test whether ivuxolimab changed TCR sequence diversity and drove clonal T-cell expansion. The paper reports the monotherapy dose-escalation portion (N ≈ 50 patients) of the phase I ivuxolimab trial.

Regarding this clone: The specificity of this receptor is unknown. The record has no base qualities; no much larger clone is one base away.

To sequence the TCRbeta CDR3 region, genomic DNA was isolated from the sorted cells. TCRbeta CDR3 regions were sequenced using the immunoSEQ Assay. TCRdb retrieved this table from immuneACCESS and kept in-frame rearrangements only. Not all clones are present; in checked studies, unresolved V genes account for under half, and no reason is known for the remainder. For this sample the table gives over 55,000 clones, of which approximately 90% were detected only once. Approximately 11% of the sample rests with the top ten. The trial excluded patients who had a history of autoimmune disease or were on systemic immunosuppression. Peripheral blood for TCR sequencing was collected from all dose cohorts at baseline, on cycle 4 day 1, and on cycle 7 day 1. Samples came from an open-label, multicenter, first-in-human phase I dose-escalation trial of ivuxolimab. Adults with locally advanced or metastatic melanoma, renal cell carcinoma, hepatocellular carcinoma or head and neck squamous cell carcinoma were enrolled in the trial. CD4+ and CD8+ T cells were sorted separately from peripheral blood before TCR sequencing.

The paper as a whole reports these results and caveats: Low levels of normalized T-cell clonal expansion were also seen in some patients who did not respond. On average, CD8+ T cells showed more expanded clones than CD4+ T cells after ivuxolimab. Partial responders in the 0.1-3.0 mg/kg groups had among the lowest normalized peripheral clonal expansion, especially among CD8+ T cells. The antigen specificity of the peripheral T cells that underwent clonal expansion was not determined. At doses of 0.1 to 3.0 mg/kg, clonal expansion of both CD4+ and CD8+ blood T cells was observed from baseline to week 6.

V lost 0 bases and J lost 5 bases; the stretch between them is 5 bases long. From a lookup of the germline V gene, CDR1 and CDR2 are SGHRS and YFSETQ. Including cysteine and phenylalanine, the CDR3 has 12 amino acids. Of all the DNA, just the CDR3 is kept, 36 bases in frame from base 1. This sequence originates from an adult with an advanced solid tumor such as melanoma, head and neck, liver or kidney cancer. The rearranged chain carries TRBV5-1 and TRBJ2-5; the D gene remains uncertain. The specimen comprised CD4+ or CD8+ T cells sorted from blood, sampled in a trial of the OX40 agonist ivuxolimab. The DNA is as follows: TGCGCCAGCAGCTTGGCCGGTGAGACCCAGTACTTC. Its coded protein is CASSLAGETQYF.